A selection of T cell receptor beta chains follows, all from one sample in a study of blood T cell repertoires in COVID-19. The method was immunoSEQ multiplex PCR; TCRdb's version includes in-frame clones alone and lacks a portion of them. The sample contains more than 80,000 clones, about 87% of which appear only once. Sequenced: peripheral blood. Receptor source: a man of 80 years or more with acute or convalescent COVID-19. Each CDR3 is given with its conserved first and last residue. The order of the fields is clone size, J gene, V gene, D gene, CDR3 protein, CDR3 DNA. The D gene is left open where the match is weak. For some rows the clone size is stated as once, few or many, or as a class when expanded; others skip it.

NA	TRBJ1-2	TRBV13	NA	CASSLEGESGYGYTF	TGTGCCAGCAGCTTAGAAGGCGAATCGGGCTATGGCTACACCTTC
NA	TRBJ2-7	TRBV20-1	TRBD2	CSASQTSGRPGEQYF	TGCAGTGCTAGTCAGACTAGCGGGAGACCCGGCGAGCAGTACTTC
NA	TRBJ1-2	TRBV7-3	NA	CASSLYTDYGYTF	TGTGCCAGCAGCTTATATACGGACTATGGCTACACCTTC
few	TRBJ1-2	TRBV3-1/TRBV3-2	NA	CASSPKPNYGYTF	TGTGCCAGCAGCCCCAAGCCTAACTATGGCTACACCTTC
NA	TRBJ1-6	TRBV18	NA	CASSPLTGNNSPLHF	TGTGCCAGCTCACCACTGACAGGCAATAATTCACCCCTCCACTTT
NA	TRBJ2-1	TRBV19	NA	CASSIRGFWNNNEQFF	TGTGCCAGTAGTATTAGAGGGTTTTGGAACAACAATGAGCAGTTCTTC
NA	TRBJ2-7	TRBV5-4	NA	CASSLDRIGQYF	TGTGCCAGCAGCTTGGACAGGATCGGGCAGTACTTC
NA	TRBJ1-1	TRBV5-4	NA	CASSLFGEYGTEAFF	TGTGCCAGCAGCTTGTTCGGGGAGTACGGCACTGAAGCTTTCTTT
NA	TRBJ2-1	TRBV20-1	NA	CSARLSPEQFF	TGCAGTGCCAGACTATCACCTGAGCAGTTCTTC
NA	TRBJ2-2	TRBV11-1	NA	CASSRTLPGELFF	TGTGCCAGCAGCCGGACTCTGCCCGGGGAGCTGTTTTTT
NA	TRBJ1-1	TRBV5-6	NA	CASMWGRLNTEAFF	TGTGCCTCAATGTGGGGGCGACTGAACACTGAAGCTTTCTTT
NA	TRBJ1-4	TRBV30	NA	CAWTPGGLNLQVLFF	TGTGCCTGGACCCCAGGAGGGTTAAATCTTCAGGTGCTGTTTTTT
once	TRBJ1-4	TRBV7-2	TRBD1	CASSSGTGKEKLFF	TGTGCCAGCAGCTCCGGGACAGGGAAGGAAAAACTGTTTTTT
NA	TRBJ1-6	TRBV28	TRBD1	CASAGPDRVHNSPLHF	TGTGCCAGCGCAGGTCCTGACAGGGTTCATAATTCACCCCTCCACTTT
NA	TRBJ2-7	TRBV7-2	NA	CASSLDSTYEQYF	TGTGCCAGCAGCTTGGACAGCACCTACGAGCAGTACTTC
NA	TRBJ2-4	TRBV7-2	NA	CASSFRVLAKNIQYF	TGTGCCAGCAGCTTCAGGGTCTTAGCCAAAAACATTCAGTACTTC
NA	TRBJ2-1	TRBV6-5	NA	CASSYLGGGDYQFF	TGTGCCAGCAGTTACCTGGGGGGAGGAGATTACCAGTTCTTC
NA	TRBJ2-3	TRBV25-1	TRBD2	CASSELRLAALDTQYF	TGTGCCAGCAGTGAATTAAGACTAGCGGCTTTAGATACGCAGTATTTT
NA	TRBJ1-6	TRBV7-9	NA	CASSSTTRDNYNSPLHF	TGTGCCAGCAGCTCAACGACCCGGGACAACTATAATTCACCCCTCCACTTT
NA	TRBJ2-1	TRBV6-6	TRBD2	CASSYSGSGGNEQFF	TGTGCCAGCAGTTACTCGGGTAGCGGGGGAAATGAGCAGTTCTTC
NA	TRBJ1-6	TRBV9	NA	CASSPRTGSSPLHF	TGTGCCAGCAGCCCCAGGACCGGGAGTTCACCCCTCCACTTT
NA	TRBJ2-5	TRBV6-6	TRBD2	CASSAGGEETQYF	TGTGCCAGCAGTGCGGGGGGCGAGGAGACCCAGTACTTC
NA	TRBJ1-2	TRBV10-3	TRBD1	CAIRGDRGSYGYTF	TGTGCCATCAGGGGGGACAGGGGTTCTTATGGCTACACCTTC
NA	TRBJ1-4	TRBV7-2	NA	CASSLDPGAVNEKLFF	TGTGCCAGCAGCTTAGACCCAGGGGCGGTAAATGAAAAACTGTTTTTT
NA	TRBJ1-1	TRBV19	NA	CASAGDRNSMNTEAFF	TGTGCCAGCGCGGGAGACAGGAATAGCATGAACACTGAAGCTTTCTTT
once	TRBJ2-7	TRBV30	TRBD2	CAWGTGLRSYEQYF	TGTGCCTGGGGCACGGGACTAAGGAGCTACGAGCAGTACTTC
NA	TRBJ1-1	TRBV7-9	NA	CASRKQGSEAFF	TGTGCCAGCAGAAAACAGGGTTCTGAAGCTTTCTTT
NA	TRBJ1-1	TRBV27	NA	CASSLWAGNTEAFF	TGTGCCAGCAGTTTATGGGCAGGGAACACTGAAGCTTTCTTT
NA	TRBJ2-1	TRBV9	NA	CASSGQLSSYNEQFF	TGTGCCAGCAGCGGACAGCTCAGCTCCTACAATGAGCAGTTCTTC
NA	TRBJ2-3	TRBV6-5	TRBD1	CASSSGTGKSDTQYF	TGTGCCAGCAGCTCCGGGACAGGGAAGTCAGATACGCAGTATTTT
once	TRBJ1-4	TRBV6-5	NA	CASSSWGGGEKLFF	TGTGCCAGCAGCTCCTGGGGAGGAGGTGAAAAACTGTTTTTT
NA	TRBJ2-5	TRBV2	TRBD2	CASSQQPGLFAETQYF	TGTGCCAGCAGCCAACAACCGGGACTATTTGCCGAGACCCAGTACTTC
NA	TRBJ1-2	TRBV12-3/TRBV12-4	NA	CASSPSGNYGYTF	TGTGCCAGCAGCCCCTCTGGCAACTATGGCTACACCTTC
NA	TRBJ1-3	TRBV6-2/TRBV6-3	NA	CASSSRLFSGNTIYF	TGTGCCAGCAGTTCGAGACTTTTCTCTGGAAACACCATATATTTT
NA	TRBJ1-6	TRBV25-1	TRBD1	CASSATGGASPLHF	TGTGCCAGCAGTGCAACAGGGGGCGCTTCCCCCCTCCACTTT
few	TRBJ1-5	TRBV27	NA	CASSLGGGHQPQHF	TGTGCCAGCAGTTTGGGGGGGGGCCATCAGCCCCAGCATTTT
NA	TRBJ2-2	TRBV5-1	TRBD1	CASSWDSSTGELFF	TGCGCCAGCAGCTGGGACAGTAGTACCGGGGAGCTGTTTTTT
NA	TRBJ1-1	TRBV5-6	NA	CASSLVSGGFGTEAFF	TGTGCCAGCAGCTTGGTGTCAGGAGGCTTCGGCACTGAAGCTTTCTTT
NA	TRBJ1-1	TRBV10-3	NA	CAISDTTGNTEAFF	TGTGCCATCAGTGACACTACAGGGAACACTGAAGCTTTCTTT
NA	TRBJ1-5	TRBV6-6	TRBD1	CASSPPQGAVGNQPQHF	TGTGCCAGCAGTCCCCCACAGGGGGCGGTGGGAAATCAGCCCCAGCATTTT
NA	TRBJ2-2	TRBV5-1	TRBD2	CASSLARTSGNTGELFF	TGCGCCAGCAGCTTGGCCAGGACTAGCGGGAACACCGGGGAGCTGTTTTTT
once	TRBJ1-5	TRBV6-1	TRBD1	CASSGDRGLGNQPQHF	TGTGCCAGCAGTGGAGACAGGGGCTTAGGCAATCAGCCCCAGCATTTT